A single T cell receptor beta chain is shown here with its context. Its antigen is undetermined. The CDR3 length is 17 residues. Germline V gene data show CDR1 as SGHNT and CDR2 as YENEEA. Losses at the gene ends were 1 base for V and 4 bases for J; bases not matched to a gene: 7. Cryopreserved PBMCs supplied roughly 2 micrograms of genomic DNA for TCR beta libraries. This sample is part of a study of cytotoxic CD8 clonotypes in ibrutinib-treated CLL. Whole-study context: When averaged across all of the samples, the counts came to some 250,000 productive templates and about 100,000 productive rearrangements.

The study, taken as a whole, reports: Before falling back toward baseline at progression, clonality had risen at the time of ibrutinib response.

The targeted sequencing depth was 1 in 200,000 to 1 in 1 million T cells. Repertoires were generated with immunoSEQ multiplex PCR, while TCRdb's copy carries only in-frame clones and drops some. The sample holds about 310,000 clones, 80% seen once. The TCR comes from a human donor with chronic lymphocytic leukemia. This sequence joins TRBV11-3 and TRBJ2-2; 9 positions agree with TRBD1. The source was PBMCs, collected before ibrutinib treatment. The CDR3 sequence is CASSLAPTGGFTGELFF. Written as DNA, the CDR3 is TGTGCCAGCAGCTTAGCGCCAACAGGGGGCTTCACCGGGGAGCTGTTTTTT.